Listed below are T cell receptor beta chains from one sample, sequenced in a study of response to subunit inactivated influenza vaccine. Each CDR3 protein is one row after TCRdb ran MiXCR on the RT-PCR reads. The data show under 850,000 distinct CDR3 sequences, less than 20% seen once. The sequences come from PBMCs from blood, collected about 5 days after vaccination. The receptors stem from a man aged 45-60 years who received an inactivated influenza vaccine. Each CDR3 is given with its conserved first and last residue. D genes are given only for firm matches. The size field is filled for only some rows; it gives once, few, many or a size class.

cdr3_length,clone_size,j_call,d_call,v_call,cdr3_aa,cdr3_nt
15,once,TRBJ2-5,TRBD2,TRBV25-1,CASSAVCPSGETQYF,TGTGCCAGCAGTGCCGTCTGCCCTAGCGGCGAGACCCAGTACTTC
17,few,TRBJ2-2,TRBD1,TRBV4-2,CASSQVHRGTNTGELFF,TGTGCCAGCAGCCAAGTGCACAGGGGGACGAACACCGGGGAGCTGTTTTTT
16,few,TRBJ1-5,.,TRBV4-1,CASSRSQGSGNQPQHF,TGCGCCAGCAGCCGGTCTCAGGGGTCGGGCAATCAGCCCCAGCATTTT
15,.,TRBJ2-3,TRBD2,TRBV9,CASSVTAGRTDTQYF,TGTGCCAGCAGCGTAACAGCGGGAAGGACAGATACGCAGTATTTT
19,few,TRBJ2-1,TRBD2,TRBV6-4,CASSASGLATTWRVNEQFF,TGTGCCAGCAGTGCCTCCGGACTAGCCACCACCTGGAGGGTGAATGAGCAGTTCTTC
13,.,TRBJ2-2,.,TRBV20-1,CSARPKNTGELFF,TGCAGTGCTAGACCGAAGAACACCGGGGAGCTGTTTTTT
14,.,TRBJ2-7,TRBD1,TRBV5-1,CASSLPGTGVEQYF,TGCGCCAGCAGCTTGCCCGGGACAGGGGTCGAGCAGTACTTC
18,.,TRBJ1-6,TRBD1,TRBV4-3,CASSRDVTGEGYNSPLHF,TGCGCCAGCAGCCGGGACGTTACAGGGGAGGGATATAATTCACCCCTCCACTTT
18,few,TRBJ2-1,.,TRBV24-1,CATSDPLKAGVGANEQFF,TGTGCCACCAGTGACCCCTTAAAAGCAGGGGTCGGAGCGAATGAGCAGTTCTTC
16,.,TRBJ1-6,.,TRBV6-1,CASSGKDTKYNSPLHF,TGTGCCAGCAGTGGGAAGGACACTAAATATAATTCACCCCTCCACTTT
15,few,TRBJ2-5,.,TRBV5-1,CASSWLATYQETQYF,TGCGCCAGCAGCTGGTTAGCCACTTACCAAGAGACCCAGTACTTC
13,few,TRBJ2-3,.,TRBV27,CASSFGGGGVQYF,TGTGCCAGCAGTTTTGGGGGCGGGGGAGTGCAGTATTTT
15,.,TRBJ1-1,.,TRBV7-2,CASSLGTAGNTEAFF,TGTGCCAGCAGCTTAGGAACGGCGGGGAACACTGAAGCTTTCTTT
16,few,TRBJ2-2,.,TRBV4-3,CASSPRAGINTGELFF,TGCGCCAGCAGCCCGCGTGCGGGGATTAACACCGGGGAGCTGTTTTTT
17,few,TRBJ2-6,TRBD2,TRBV6-1,CASSEAGRGSGANVLTF,TGTGCCAGCAGTGAAGCCGGGAGGGGCTCTGGGGCCAACGTCCTGACTTTC
18,.,TRBJ1-3,.,TRBV18,CASSPLSLTQGRGNTIYF,TGTGCCAGCTCACCACTTTCACTGACCCAGGGGCGAGGAAACACCATATATTTT
15,many,TRBJ1-5,.,TRBV20-1,CSATNSRGHNQPQHF,TGCAGTGCTACAAATTCACGGGGGCACAATCAGCCCCAGCATTTT
14,.,TRBJ2-5,.,TRBV7-9,CASSPASDRETQYF,TGTGCCAGCAGCCCGGCATCGGACCGAGAGACCCAGTACTTC
12,.,TRBJ2-7,.,TRBV7-9,CASSFTVYEQYF,TGTGCCAGCAGCTTCACGGTCTACGAGCAGTACTTC
18,.,TRBJ2-1,TRBD2,TRBV5-1,CASSSGLVAGVSYNEQFF,TGCGCCAGCAGCTCCGGGTTGGTAGCGGGAGTTTCGTACAATGAGCAGTTCTTC
16,few,TRBJ1-1,TRBD1,TRBV7-3,CASSLTEGDREELAFF,TGTGCCAGCAGCTTAACGGAGGGGGACAGGGAGGAGTTGGCTTTCTTT
16,.,TRBJ2-7,.,TRBV13,CASSLGIRGSFYEQYF,TGTGCCAGCAGCTTAGGGATCAGGGGCTCCTTCTACGAGCAGTACTTC
16,.,TRBJ1-2,.,TRBV11-2,CASSLAVRATDYGYTF,TGTGCCAGCAGCTTAGCGGTCAGGGCCACGGACTATGGCTACACCTTC
15,few,TRBJ1-2,.,TRBV4-2,CASSQDESTGYGYTF,TGTGCCAGCAGCCAAGATGAGTCGACGGGCTATGGCTACACCTTC
15,.,TRBJ2-5,TRBD2,TRBV20-1,CSARDLASGSETQYF,TGCAGTGCTAGAGATCTAGCTAGCGGGAGTGAGACCCAGTACTTC
13,.,TRBJ1-1,.,TRBV12-3/TRBV12-4,CASSSGVYPEAFF,TGTGCCAGCAGTTCGGGGGTTTACCCTGAAGCTTTCTTT
13,few,TRBJ1-1,.,TRBV20-1,CSAPTVPNTEAFF,TGCAGTGCACCGACAGTACCGAACACTGAAGCTTTCTTT
15,few,TRBJ2-1,.,TRBV6-2/TRBV6-3,CASSYPLGSYNEQFF,TGTGCCAGCAGTTACCCTCTGGGTTCCTACAATGAGCAGTTCTTC
12,few,TRBJ2-3,.,TRBV12-3/TRBV12-4,CATGESTDTQYF,TGTGCCACGGGGGAGAGCACAGATACGCAGTATTTT
15,.,TRBJ2-1,.,TRBV6-1,CAAELSRSSYNEQFF,TGTGCCGCCGAGTTGAGTCGGAGCTCCTACAATGAGCAGTTCTTC
15,.,TRBJ1-1,.,TRBV15,CATSTHWGPSTEAFF,TGTGCCACCAGCACTCACTGGGGGCCCAGCACTGAAGCTTTCTTT
19,.,TRBJ1-5,TRBD1,TRBV28,CASSFHQGTGWYSNQPQHF,TGTGCCAGCAGTTTCCACCAAGGGACAGGCTGGTATAGCAATCAGCCCCAGCATTTT
19,few,TRBJ2-3,TRBD2,TRBV11-2,CASSLVRLAGGSSTDTQYF,TGTGCCAGCAGCTTAGTTAGACTAGCGGGGGGCTCTAGCACAGATACGCAGTATTTT
16,.,TRBJ2-5,TRBD2,TRBV4-3,CASSQAPSGIQETQYF,TGCGCCAGCAGCCAGGCCCCTAGCGGGATTCAAGAGACCCAGTACTTC
12,few,TRBJ2-7,.,TRBV29-1,CSVRTGRYEQYF,TGCAGCGTTCGTACCGGACGCTACGAGCAGTACTTC
14,few,TRBJ2-3,.,TRBV6-1,CASRQTYSTDTQYF,TGTGCCAGCAGGCAAACGTATAGCACAGATACGCAGTATTTT
15,.,TRBJ1-2,TRBD1,TRBV2,CASRAGTGLFYGYTF,TGTGCCAGCAGGGCCGGGACAGGGCTTTTCTATGGCTACACCTTC
13,.,TRBJ2-3,.,TRBV4-2,CASSQDELDTQYF,TGTGCCAGCAGCCAAGATGAGTTAGATACGCAGTATTTT
14,.,TRBJ2-5,.,TRBV7-2,CASSLDPGPETQYF,TGTGCCAGCAGCTTAGATCCAGGGCCCGAGACCCAGTACTTC
13,.,TRBJ1-4,.,TRBV12-3/TRBV12-4,CASSTEVGEKLFF,TGTGCCAGCAGTACTGAGGTGGGAGAAAAACTGTTTTTT
16,.,TRBJ2-2,.,TRBV4-1,CASSQDSITRTGELFF,TGCGCCAGCAGCCAAGATTCGATCACCCGAACCGGGGAGCTGTTTTTT
18,.,TRBJ2-6,TRBD1,TRBV11-2,CASSLGTGFSSGANVLTF,TGTGCCAGCAGCTTAGGGACAGGGTTCTCCTCTGGGGCCAACGTCCTGACTTTC
16,.,TRBJ2-5,TRBD2,TRBV9,CASSVSGRADGETQYF,TGTGCCAGCAGCGTGAGCGGGAGGGCCGATGGGGAGACCCAGTACTTC
15,.,TRBJ1-5,.,TRBV20-1,CSAPTGLEGNQPQHF,TGCAGTGCTCCTACAGGGCTAGAGGGCAATCAGCCCCAGCATTTT
16,.,TRBJ2-3,TRBD2,TRBV5-5,CASSPRTSGGGDTQYF,TGTGCCAGCAGCCCCCGGACTAGCGGGGGGGGGGATACGCAGTATTTT
14,.,TRBJ2-4,TRBD1,TRBV20-1,CSARDREAKNIQYF,TGCAGTGCTCGGGACAGGGAAGCCAAAAACATTCAGTACTTC